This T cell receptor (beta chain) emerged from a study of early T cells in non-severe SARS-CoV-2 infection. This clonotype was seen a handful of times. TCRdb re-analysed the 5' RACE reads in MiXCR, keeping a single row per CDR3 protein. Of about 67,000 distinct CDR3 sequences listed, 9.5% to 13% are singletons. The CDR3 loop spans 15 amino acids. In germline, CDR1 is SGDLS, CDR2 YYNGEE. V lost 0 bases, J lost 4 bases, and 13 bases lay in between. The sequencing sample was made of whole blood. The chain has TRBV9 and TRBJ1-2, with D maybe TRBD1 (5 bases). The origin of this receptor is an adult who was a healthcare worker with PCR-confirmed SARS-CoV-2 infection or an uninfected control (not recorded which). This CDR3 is CASSVGPGPAYGYTF. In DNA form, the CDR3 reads TGTGCCAGCAGCGTAGGGCCAGGGCCAGCCTATGGCTACACCTTC.